A selection of T cell receptor beta chains follows, all from one sample in a study of shared clonotypes between healthy human individuals. Clones were read by immunoSEQ multiplex PCR, and TCRdb kept only the in-frame ones, dropping some. Of 2 million to 3 million clones listed, approximately 93% are singletons. The sample comprised naive CD4+ T cells from PBMCs. The source is a man aged 18 to 35 in good health. Some clones in this sample may be carry-over from other donors' samples. CDR3s include the opening cysteine and the closing phenylalanine or tryptophan. A D gene is named only where the DNA matches it firmly. Part of the rows lack a size; the others show once, few, many or a class for expanded clones.

d_call: -
clone_size: -
j_call: TRBJ2-3
v_call: TRBV15
cdr3_nt: TGTGCCACCAGCAGAGCCCTACTCACAGATACGCAGTATTTT
cdr3_aa: CATSRALLTDTQYF

d_call: -
clone_size: -
j_call: TRBJ2-5
v_call: TRBV7-3
cdr3_nt: TGTGCCAGCAGCTTATTAGAGGGGCCCCAAGAGACCCAGTACTTC
cdr3_aa: CASSLLEGPQETQYF

d_call: TRBD1
clone_size: few
j_call: TRBJ1-1
v_call: TRBV5-4
cdr3_nt: TGTGCCAGCAGACTGGGACAGGGGGCGGGTGAAGCTTTCTTT
cdr3_aa: CASRLGQGAGEAFF

d_call: TRBD2
clone_size: once
j_call: TRBJ2-1
v_call: TRBV14
cdr3_nt: TGTGCCAGCAGAAGGAGCGGGAGTGGGGACAATGAGCAGTTCTTC
cdr3_aa: CASRRSGSGDNEQFF

d_call: -
clone_size: -
j_call: TRBJ1-5
v_call: TRBV5-5
cdr3_nt: TGTGCCAGCAGCTTGGTGACAGGCAATCAGCCCCAGCATTTT
cdr3_aa: CASSLVTGNQPQHF

d_call: -
clone_size: -
j_call: TRBJ2-3
v_call: TRBV7-3
cdr3_nt: TGTGCCAGCAGCCAGCCTCGGAATCGGCGATGGGTGGATACGCAGTATTTT
cdr3_aa: CASSQPRNRRWVDTQYF

d_call: TRBD1
clone_size: -
j_call: TRBJ2-5
v_call: TRBV18
cdr3_nt: TGTGCCAGCTCCCCCGGGACAGGGGGGGAGACCCAGTACTTC
cdr3_aa: CASSPGTGGETQYF

d_call: TRBD2
clone_size: -
j_call: TRBJ2-7
v_call: TRBV28
cdr3_nt: TGTGCCAGCAGTTTTGAGCGGGAGCCAGTGGAGGGCTCCTACGAGCAGTACTTC
cdr3_aa: CASSFEREPVEGSYEQYF

d_call: TRBD1
clone_size: -
j_call: TRBJ1-1
v_call: TRBV5-1
cdr3_nt: TGCGCCAGCAGCTTACAGGGGTACCGGATGAACACTGAAGCTTTCTTT
cdr3_aa: CASSLQGYRMNTEAFF

d_call: -
clone_size: -
j_call: TRBJ1-1
v_call: TRBV28
cdr3_nt: TGTGCCAGCAGTTCGCCAGTCTCCAGGGTGGGGACTGAAGCTTTCTTT
cdr3_aa: CASSSPVSRVGTEAFF

d_call: -
clone_size: -
j_call: TRBJ1-1
v_call: TRBV4-2
cdr3_nt: TGTGCCAGCAGCCTCCCTTCGTCGGGGGGCACTGAAGCTTTCTTT
cdr3_aa: CASSLPSSGGTEAFF

d_call: -
clone_size: -
j_call: TRBJ2-5
v_call: TRBV18
cdr3_nt: TGTGCCAGCTCACCAGGTTTCGGACAAGAGACCCAGTACTTC
cdr3_aa: CASSPGFGQETQYF

d_call: TRBD2
clone_size: -
j_call: TRBJ2-3
v_call: TRBV9
cdr3_nt: TGTGCCAGCAGTGGGACTAGCGGGAGCACAGATACGCAGTATTTT
cdr3_aa: CASSGTSGSTDTQYF

d_call: -
clone_size: -
j_call: TRBJ1-1
v_call: TRBV7-3
cdr3_nt: TGTGCCAGCAGACGAACCAGGGACACTGAAGCTTTCTTT
cdr3_aa: CASRRTRDTEAFF

d_call: TRBD2
clone_size: once
j_call: TRBJ2-7
v_call: TRBV18
cdr3_nt: TGTGCCAGCTCACCTTTGGCGGGAGAATTCTACGAGCAGTACTTC
cdr3_aa: CASSPLAGEFYEQYF

d_call: TRBD1
clone_size: -
j_call: TRBJ2-2
v_call: TRBV25-1
cdr3_nt: TGTGCCAGTTCTGGGGGACAGGGTAAAGAGAACACCGGGGAGCTGTTTTTT
cdr3_aa: CASSGGQGKENTGELFF

d_call: -
clone_size: -
j_call: TRBJ2-7
v_call: TRBV5-4
cdr3_nt: TGTGCCAGCAGCTTGGCGCCGACGCCCCGCTCCTACGAGCAGTACTTC
cdr3_aa: CASSLAPTPRSYEQYF

d_call: TRBD2
clone_size: -
j_call: TRBJ2-1
v_call: TRBV28
cdr3_nt: TGTGCCAGCAGTATAGCGGGCCGGCCCTACAATGAGCAGTTCTTC
cdr3_aa: CASSIAGRPYNEQFF

d_call: TRBD2
clone_size: -
j_call: TRBJ2-4
v_call: TRBV19
cdr3_nt: TGTGCCAGTAGTCGGACATCGAAGGAGGGACTAGATAAAAACATTCAGTACTTC
cdr3_aa: CASSRTSKEGLDKNIQYF

d_call: TRBD2
clone_size: -
j_call: TRBJ2-7
v_call: TRBV7-2
cdr3_nt: TGTGCCAGCAGCTTACTAGCGGGGCCATACGAGCAGTACTTC
cdr3_aa: CASSLLAGPYEQYF

d_call: -
clone_size: -
j_call: TRBJ1-1
v_call: TRBV10-1
cdr3_nt: TGCGCCAGCAGTGAGTCAGGCATCGGGGACACTGAAGCTTTCTTT
cdr3_aa: CASSESGIGDTEAFF

d_call: -
clone_size: -
j_call: TRBJ1-2
v_call: TRBV7-2
cdr3_nt: TGTGCCAGCAGCTTACGAGAGGGGCTCTATGGCTACACCTTC
cdr3_aa: CASSLREGLYGYTF

d_call: TRBD2
clone_size: -
j_call: TRBJ2-1
v_call: TRBV28
cdr3_nt: TGTGCCAGCAGACGCGGACTAGCGGGAGAAAATGAGCAGTTCTTC
cdr3_aa: CASRRGLAGENEQFF

d_call: -
clone_size: -
j_call: TRBJ2-2
v_call: TRBV2
cdr3_nt: TGTGCCAGCAGCCAACAGGGTACCGGGGAGCTGTTTTTT
cdr3_aa: CASSQQGTGELFF

d_call: TRBD1
clone_size: once
j_call: TRBJ1-2
v_call: TRBV14
cdr3_nt: TGTGCCAGCAGCTCCCGACCCCCGACAGGGAACTATGGCTACACCTTC
cdr3_aa: CASSSRPPTGNYGYTF

d_call: TRBD1
clone_size: -
j_call: TRBJ1-5
v_call: TRBV19
cdr3_nt: TGTGCCAGTAGTTCAAACCGGGACAGAAAGACCCCCCAGCATTTT
cdr3_aa: CASSSNRDRKTPQHF

d_call: -
clone_size: -
j_call: TRBJ2-5
v_call: TRBV29-1
cdr3_nt: TGCAGCGTTGAAGATCGGGGCCAAGAGACCCAGTACTTC
cdr3_aa: CSVEDRGQETQYF

d_call: -
clone_size: -
j_call: TRBJ2-7
v_call: TRBV9
cdr3_nt: TGTGCCAGCAGCCCGAGAGCCCCGTCACGGGAGCAGTACTTC
cdr3_aa: CASSPRAPSREQYF

d_call: -
clone_size: few
j_call: TRBJ1-5
v_call: TRBV15
cdr3_nt: TGTGCCACCAGCAGAGCAGGGGCACATCAGCCCCAGCATTTT
cdr3_aa: CATSRAGAHQPQHF

d_call: -
clone_size: -
j_call: TRBJ2-7
v_call: TRBV5-1
cdr3_nt: TGCGCCAGCAGCTTGGGGACGCCCGGTCTCTACGAGCAGTACTTC
cdr3_aa: CASSLGTPGLYEQYF

d_call: TRBD1
clone_size: -
j_call: TRBJ1-4
v_call: TRBV10-3
cdr3_nt: TGTGCCATCAGTGAGGGACAGGGCGGGGATAAACTGTTTTTT
cdr3_aa: CAISEGQGGDKLFF

d_call: -
clone_size: -
j_call: TRBJ1-1
v_call: TRBV4-1
cdr3_nt: TGCGCCAGCAGCCCGGGGAGGGTGAGGGGGACTGAAGCTTTCTTT
cdr3_aa: CASSPGRVRGTEAFF

d_call: -
clone_size: -
j_call: TRBJ1-4
v_call: TRBV7-9
cdr3_nt: TGTGCCAGCAGCCCGCCTTGGGCCCTAGGGGAAAAACTGTTTTTT
cdr3_aa: CASSPPWALGEKLFF

d_call: -
clone_size: once
j_call: TRBJ1-2
v_call: TRBV5-1
cdr3_nt: TGCGCCAGCAGCCGTGGTCAGGGCCCCTATGGCTACACCTTC
cdr3_aa: CASSRGQGPYGYTF

d_call: TRBD2
clone_size: -
j_call: TRBJ2-2
v_call: TRBV7-2
cdr3_nt: TGTGCCAGCAGCCCCACCCGGGCTAGCGGGATGGGGGAGCTGTTTTTT
cdr3_aa: CASSPTRASGMGELFF

d_call: -
clone_size: -
j_call: TRBJ1-2
v_call: TRBV20-1
cdr3_nt: TGTAGTGCTGCTAGGGTATACAGCTACACCTTC
cdr3_aa: CSAARVYSYTF

d_call: -
clone_size: -
j_call: TRBJ2-3
v_call: TRBV5-1
cdr3_nt: TGCGCCAGCAGTGGGGGCGGTCGCACAGATACGCAGTATTTT
cdr3_aa: CASSGGGRTDTQYF

d_call: TRBD1
clone_size: -
j_call: TRBJ1-2
v_call: TRBV28
cdr3_nt: TGTGCCAGCAGTGTGGACAGGGTAAGAGGCTACACCTTC
cdr3_aa: CASSVDRVRGYTF

d_call: TRBD1
clone_size: -
j_call: TRBJ1-5
v_call: TRBV28
cdr3_nt: TGTGCCAGCAGTCCACAGGGGGCGAGCAATCAGCCCCAGCATTTT
cdr3_aa: CASSPQGASNQPQHF

d_call: -
clone_size: once
j_call: TRBJ2-5
v_call: TRBV7-3
cdr3_nt: TGTGCCAGCAGCTTAGGGCCCAATTACCCCCAAGAGACCCAGTACTTC
cdr3_aa: CASSLGPNYPQETQYF

d_call: -
clone_size: -
j_call: TRBJ1-1
v_call: TRBV7-9
cdr3_nt: TGTGCCAGCAGCTTAGCGCAAGGGGGAGAAGCTTTCTTT
cdr3_aa: CASSLAQGGEAFF

d_call: TRBD1
clone_size: -
j_call: TRBJ2-3
v_call: TRBV28
cdr3_nt: TGTGCCAGCAGTACCGGGACAGGAGGCACAGATACGCAGTATTTT
cdr3_aa: CASSTGTGGTDTQYF

d_call: TRBD2
clone_size: -
j_call: TRBJ2-1
v_call: TRBV5-1
cdr3_nt: TGCGCCAGCAGCTTGGTCGGAACTAGCGGGAGTTCCAATGAGCAGTTCTTC
cdr3_aa: CASSLVGTSGSSNEQFF

d_call: -
clone_size: -
j_call: TRBJ2-7
v_call: TRBV7-9
cdr3_nt: TGTGCCAGCAGCTTAACTAGTAGCGGTTACGAGCAGTACTTC
cdr3_aa: CASSLTSSGYEQYF

d_call: -
clone_size: -
j_call: TRBJ2-7
v_call: TRBV5-1
cdr3_nt: TGCGCCAGCAGCTTGGGAAGCGCCCGGAGCTACGAGCAGTACTTC
cdr3_aa: CASSLGSARSYEQYF

d_call: -
clone_size: -
j_call: TRBJ1-5
v_call: TRBV18
cdr3_nt: TGTGCCAGCTCACTTCGGACAGCTAATCAGGGCCCCCAGCATTTT
cdr3_aa: CASSLRTANQGPQHF

d_call: TRBD2
clone_size: -
j_call: TRBJ2-3
v_call: TRBV29-1
cdr3_nt: TGCAGCGTTGAGACGGGTAGCGGGAGCTTCACAGATACGCAGTATTTT
cdr3_aa: CSVETGSGSFTDTQYF

d_call: -
clone_size: once
j_call: TRBJ2-7
v_call: TRBV9
cdr3_nt: TGTGCCAGCAGCGTAGCCCAGCACCTCGAGCAGTACTTC
cdr3_aa: CASSVAQHLEQYF

d_call: -
clone_size: -
j_call: TRBJ2-1
v_call: TRBV9
cdr3_nt: TGTGCCAGCAGCGTGTCCTCCCAGAACAATGAGCAGTTCTTC
cdr3_aa: CASSVSSQNNEQFF

d_call: TRBD1
clone_size: -
j_call: TRBJ2-3
v_call: TRBV5-1
cdr3_nt: TGCGCCAGCAGCTTGGCACAGGGGCCAGATACGCAGTATTTT
cdr3_aa: CASSLAQGPDTQYF

d_call: TRBD2
clone_size: -
j_call: TRBJ2-1
v_call: TRBV6-1
cdr3_nt: TGTGCCAGCAGTGCGGGACTAGCGTCGTACAATGAGCAGTTCTTC
cdr3_aa: CASSAGLASYNEQFF

d_call: TRBD2
clone_size: -
j_call: TRBJ2-1
v_call: TRBV19
cdr3_nt: TGTGCCAGTAGTATCCGTCGGACTAGCGGGAGTGATGAGCAGTTCTTC
cdr3_aa: CASSIRRTSGSDEQFF